The 18 T cell receptor beta chains given below trace back to one sample, sequenced in a study of blood T cell repertoires in COVID-19. The table came from immunoSEQ multiplex PCR; TCRdb's copy has only in-frame clones and leaves some out. The sample records approximately 290,000 clones, 70% to 90% being singletons. The sample consisted of PBMCs or T cells enriched from blood (not recorded which). The receptor source for this set is a woman in her twenties or thirties who had recovered from COVID-19.

This chain links TRBV21-1 with TRBJ2-7; the D segment call TRBD2 is taken from the table without a DNA check. TRBV21-1 constitutes a pseudogene. The CDR3 is 15 residues long. This CDR3 reads CASSNPLTRFYEQYF. The DNA for the CDR3 is TGTGCCAGCAGCAACCCCTTGACTAGATTTTACGAGCAGTACTTC.

This clone was picked up a small number of times. V and J are TRBV10-3 and TRBJ1-1; TRBD1 is a possible D gene (6 bases). This CDR3 is built from 16 residues. CDR1 is ENHRY, CDR2 SYGVKD, per germline. Trimming took off 2 bases at V and 4 bases at J, with 17 bases between the two ends. The DNA of the CDR3 is TGTGCCATCAGTGAGCAGGACAGCGTTAGGGGCACTGAAGCTTTCTTT. It yields the protein CAISEQDSVRGTEAFF.

The chain is built from TRBV4-2 and TRBJ2-1; D unclear. The CDR3 contains 14 residues. The V end was cut by 4 bases, the J end by 5 bases, with 12 bases between. Germline V gives CDR1 LGHNA, CDR2 YNFKEQ. In DNA form, the CDR3 reads TGTGCCAGCAGCCCGGAGCCCCTTGACAATGAGCAGTTCTTC. Translating it yields CASSPEPLDNEQFF.

The count of this clone is one. The chain joins TRBV12-5 to TRBJ1-2, with a possible D match to TRBD1 (5 bases). This CDR3 comprises 18 residues. The germline CDR1 and CDR2 sequences are LGHNT and FRNRAP. Trimming cost V 2 bases and J 3 bases, with 22 bases left between them. This CDR3 reads CASGLYLGGQVGHYGYTF. CDR3 DNA: TGTGCTAGTGGTTTGTATCTAGGTGGGCAGGTGGGGCACTATGGCTACACCTTC.

This clone was detected a few times. The rearrangement links TRBV29-1 to TRBJ1-3, with 8 nucleotides matching TRBD1. The germline CDR1 and CDR2 sequences are SQVTM and ANQGSEA. The ends lost 5 bases at V and 5 bases at J; junction bases unmatched: 2. This CDR3 comprises 12 residues. In nucleotides, the CDR3 is TGCAGCGTTAGACAGGGGAGAAACACCATATATTTT. Translation: CSVRQGRNTIYF.

This rearrangement joins TRBV19 to TRBJ2-3; D uncertain. This CDR3 contains 13 residues. With 7 bases removed from V and 2 bases from J, the gap between germline ends came to 10 bases. Germline CDR1 reads LNHDA; CDR2 reads SQIVND (reference sequence). The CDR3 here is CASTKPHTDTQYF. In DNA, the CDR3 is TGTGCCAGTACTAAACCCCACACAGATACGCAGTATTTT.

Here the CDR3 DNA reads TGTGCCAGCAGTGAGGGAGGACAGGGGGTAGACATTCAGTACTTC. Translated: CASSEGGQGVDIQYF. The chain uses TRBV6-1 and TRBJ2-4; the match to TRBD1 covers 10 bases. Germline lookup yields CDR1 MNHNS and CDR2 SASEGT. V shed 3 bases, J shed 8 bases, and the junction held 7 bases outside the gene matches. There are 15 residues in the CDR3.

The chain uses TRBV28 and TRBJ1-6; the D is unclear. Germline assignment: CDR1 MDHEN and CDR2 SYDVKM. CDR3 size: 12 residues. V dropped 3 bases and J dropped 7 bases, with 4 bases sitting between them. The DNA of the CDR3 is TGTGCCAGCAGTTTCAGGAATTCACCCCTCCACTTT. Encoded protein: CASSFRNSPLHF.

The rearrangement joins TRBV2 to TRBJ2-2; 14 nucleotides agree with TRBD2. The CDR3 covers 17 residues. After removal of 7 bases from V and 0 bases from J, the junction contained 4 bases not matched to a gene. Germline CDR1 and CDR2: SNHLY and FYNNEI. This CDR3 reads CASTRGLAGANTGELFF. CDR3 coding DNA: TGTGCCAGCACTAGGGGACTAGCGGGAGCGAACACCGGGGAGCTGTTTTTT. The variable domain in full, with the rest retrieved from reference TRBV2 and TRBJ2-2, is EPEVTQTPSHQVTQMGQEVILRCVPISNHLYFYWYRQILGQKVEFLVSFYNNEISEKSEIFDDQFSVERPDGSNFTLKIRSTKLEDSAMYFCASTRGLAGANTGELFFGEGSRLTVL.

V usage is TRBV5-1 and J usage is TRBJ1-4; 8 nucleotides line up with TRBD1. CDR3 length: 15 amino acids. Germline assignment: CDR1 SGHRS and CDR2 YFSETQ. After removal of 1 base from V and 4 bases from J, the junction contained 3 bases not matched to a gene. CDR3 DNA sequence: TGCGCCAGCAGCTTGTCGGACAGGGTTAATGAAAAACTGTTTTTT. Encoded protein: CASSLSDRVNEKLFF. Looking up the rest from reference TRBV5-1 and TRBJ1-4 gives the full variable domain: KAGVTQTPRYLIKTRGQQVTLSCSPISGHRSVSWYQQTPGQGLQFLFEYFSETQRNKGNFPGRFSGRQFSNSRSEMNVSTLELGDSALYLCASSLSDRVNEKLFFGSGTQLSVL.

The genes are TRBV7-8 and TRBJ2-3, with unresolved D. CDR3 size: 17 residues. From germline, CDR1 is SGHVS and CDR2 FQNEAQ. V was clipped by 0 bases and J by 3 bases, with 16 bases between them. In nucleotides, the CDR3 is TGTGCCAGCAGCTTAGCGTTTCGTCCCTCCGAGACAGATACGCAGTATTTT. Protein sequence: CASSLAFRPSETDTQYF.

This chain connects TRBV7-9 to TRBJ1-6; 9 bases fit TRBD1. From germline, CDR1 is SEHNR and CDR2 FQNEAQ (reference sequence). V shed 1 base, J shed 4 bases, and the junction held 2 bases outside the gene matches. The CDR3 is 16 amino acids. CDR3 DNA: TGTGCCAGCAGCTTAGGGACAGGGGCGTATAATTCACCCCTCCACTTT. Encoded protein: CASSLGTGAYNSPLHF.

The chain joins TRBV15 to TRBJ1-1; D uncertain. Deletions cut 0 bases from V and 1 base from J, with 6 bases between. The CDR3 totals 14 residues. Per germline, CDR1 LNHNV and CDR2 YYDKDF (reference sequence). CDR3 sequence (DNA): TGTGCCACCAGCAGAGATCCCGGGAACACTGAAGCTTTCTTT. It yields the protein CATSRDPGNTEAFF.

CDR3 region: CASSQTAGGPITDTQYF. CDR3 nucleotide sequence: TGCGCCAGCAGCCAGACAGCGGGAGGGCCAATCACAGATACGCAGTATTTT. V usage is TRBV4-1 and J usage is TRBJ2-3, with TRBD2 matching 10 bases. In germline, CDR1 is MGHRA, CDR2 YSYEKL. The length of the CDR3 is 17 residues. Trimming took 3 bases from V and 2 from J; bases not matched to a gene: 8.

V and J are TRBV7-9 and TRBJ2-7; TRBD2 is a possible D gene (6 bases). CDR3 length: 13 residues. In germline, CDR1 is SEHNR, CDR2 FQNEAQ (reference sequence). V gave up 5 bases and J gave up 5 bases, with 13 bases separating them. The CDR3 sequence is CASSTGTLNEQYF. CDR3 nucleotides: TGTGCCAGCAGCACCGGGACTCTCAACGAGCAGTACTTC.

The rearrangement links TRBV19 to TRBJ2-1; TRBD2 might be the D (5 bases). Germline CDR1 reads LNHDA; CDR2 reads SQIVND (reference sequence). Trimming took off 3 bases at V and 0 bases at J, with 15 bases between the two ends. CDR3 length: 17 amino acids. The CDR3 DNA follows: TGTGCCAGTAGTATTCGGTCCAGCGGTAGCTCCTACAATGAGCAGTTCTTC. This codes for CASSIRSSGSSYNEQFF.

V gene TRBV5-1 combines with J gene TRBJ2-1, with D maybe TRBD2 (6 bases). Looked up from germline, CDR1 is SGHRS and CDR2 is YFSETQ. Trimming took off 0 bases at V and 7 bases at J, with 11 bases between the two ends. The CDR3 has 14 amino acids. The CDR3 sequence is CASSLGDFPNEQFF. Written as DNA, the CDR3 is TGCGCCAGCAGCTTGGGGGACTTTCCAAATGAGCAGTTCTTC.

This rearrangement joins TRBV5-4 to TRBJ1-2, with D perhaps TRBD1 (5 bases). The germline V gene has CDR1 SGHNT and CDR2 YYREEE (reference sequence). Trimming removed 1 base from V and 2 bases from J, with 12 bases in between. This CDR3 spans 15 amino acids. The chain's CDR3 is CASSLTGDVNYGYTF. The CDR3 bases are TGTGCCAGCAGCTTGACAGGAGACGTGAACTATGGCTACACCTTC.